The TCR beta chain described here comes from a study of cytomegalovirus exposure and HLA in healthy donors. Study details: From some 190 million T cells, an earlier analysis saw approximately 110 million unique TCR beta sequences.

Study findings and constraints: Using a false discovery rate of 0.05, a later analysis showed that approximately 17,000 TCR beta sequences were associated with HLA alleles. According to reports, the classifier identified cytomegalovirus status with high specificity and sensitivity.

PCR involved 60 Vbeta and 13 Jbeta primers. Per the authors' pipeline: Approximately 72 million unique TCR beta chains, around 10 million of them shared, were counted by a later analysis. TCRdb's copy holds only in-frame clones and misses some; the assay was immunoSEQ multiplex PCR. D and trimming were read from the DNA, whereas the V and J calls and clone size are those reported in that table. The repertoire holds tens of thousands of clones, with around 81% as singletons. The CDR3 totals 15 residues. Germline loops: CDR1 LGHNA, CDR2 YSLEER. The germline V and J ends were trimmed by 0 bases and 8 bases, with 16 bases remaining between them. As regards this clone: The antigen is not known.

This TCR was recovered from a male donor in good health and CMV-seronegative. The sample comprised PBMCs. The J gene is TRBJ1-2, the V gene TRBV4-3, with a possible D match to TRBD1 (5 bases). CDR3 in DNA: TGCGCCAGCAGCCAAGATATGGGGGGTTCACGGGGCTACACCTTC. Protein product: CASSQDMGGSRGYTF.